Shown below are 20 T cell receptor beta chains from a single sample sequenced in a study of blood T cell repertoires in COVID-19. Sequenced by immunoSEQ multiplex PCR; TCRdb stores in-frame clones only, minus some. The sample records under 95,000 clones, approximately 87% being singletons. What was sequenced was peripheral blood. The receptors come from a man at least 80 years old in a cohort sampled during active COVID-19.

This sequence joins TRBV3-1 (or the pseudogene TRBV3-2) and TRBJ1-1, with D perhaps matching TRBD1 (6 bases). The CDR3 is 14 amino acids. Germline V gene data show CDR1 as LGHDT and CDR2 as YNNKEL (reference sequence). V shed 4 bases and J shed 1 base, with 10 bases lying between them. CDR3 DNA: TGTGCCAGCAGCCCCTCACAGGGGAACACTGAAGCTTTCTTT. Protein sequence: CASSPSQGNTEAFF.

The chain is built from TRBV19 and TRBJ2-3, with D maybe TRBD1 (6 bases). In germline, CDR1 is LNHDA, CDR2 SQIVND (reference sequence). V lost 3 bases and J 3 bases, leaving 10 bases between the germline ends. The CDR3 length is 14 residues. The CDR3 sequence is CASSIGQGTDTQYF. As DNA, the CDR3 is TGTGCCAGTAGTATCGGGCAGGGGACAGATACGCAGTATTTT.

This clone was seen only once. V usage is TRBV3-1 (or the pseudogene TRBV3-2) and J usage is TRBJ1-1; TRBD1 might be the D (5 bases). V dropped 4 bases and J dropped 4 bases, with 10 bases sitting between them. This CDR3 contains 13 residues. Germline lookup yields CDR1 LGHDT and CDR2 YNNKEL (reference sequence). The CDR3 nucleotides read TGTGCCAGCAGCCGCAGGGTCGCCACTGAAGCTTTCTTT. It yields the protein CASSRRVATEAFF.

The J gene is TRBJ1-6, the V gene TRBV4-1; possible D gene TRBD1, 5 bases. This CDR3 contains 13 residues. Germline-derived CDR1 and CDR2 are MGHRA and YSYEKL. Trimming shortened V by 5 bases and J by 11 bases, and 13 bases separated the two germline ends. Here the CDR3 DNA reads TGCGCCAGCAGCACGGGGCGGGGGACACCCCTCCACTTT. The encoded protein is CASSTGRGTPLHF.

This clone has a single count. The chain carries TRBV6-5 and TRBJ2-5; 10 bases map to TRBD1. The germline V gene has CDR1 MNHEY and CDR2 SVGAGI. V was clipped by 6 bases and J by 5 bases; unmatched bases: 3. The CDR3 consists of 13 residues. The CDR3 sequence is CASRTGQGETQYF. CDR3 nucleotides: TGTGCCAGCAGAACGGGACAGGGGGAGACCCAGTACTTC.

This rearrangement joins TRBV6-5 to TRBJ1-2, with TRBD1 matching 11 bases. Per germline, CDR1 MNHEY and CDR2 SVGAGI. The CDR3 covers 16 residues. V lost 0 bases, J lost 8 bases, and 8 bases stayed unmatched. In DNA, the CDR3 is TGTGCCAGCAGTTACTCAAACCACGGGACAGGGGGAGGCTACACCTTC. This translates into CASSYSNHGTGGGYTF.

This clone was seen more than once but under ten times. V and J are TRBV27 and TRBJ2-5, with 10 nucleotides matching TRBD1. J gave up 2 bases and V 5 bases, and 8 bases lay outside the gene matches. Germline V gives CDR1 MNHEY, CDR2 SMNVEV (reference sequence). This CDR3 comprises 16 residues. The CDR3 sequence is CASSQTGTGDQETQYF. The CDR3, as DNA: TGTGCCAGCAGTCAAACCGGGACAGGGGATCAAGAGACCCAGTACTTC.

The CDR3 is CSVAKQGAQGETQYF. DNA of the CDR3: TGCAGCGTTGCAAAACAGGGGGCTCAGGGGGAGACCCAGTACTTC. The genes are TRBV29-1 and TRBJ2-5, with 9 nucleotides matching TRBD1. Germline lookup yields CDR1 SQVTM and CDR2 ANQGSEA. Trimming took 4 bases from V and 5 from J; bases not matched to a gene: 11. The CDR3 covers 15 residues.

J is TRBJ2-5 and V is TRBV7-8; D not certain. Germline V gene sequence: CDR1 SGHVS, CDR2 FQNEAQ. V lost 0 bases, J lost 4 bases, and 12 bases lay in between. This CDR3 contains 15 residues. The CDR3 DNA is TGTGCCAGCAGCTTAGCGTGGTCCGGCGGAGAGACCCAGTACTTC. Amino acid sequence: CASSLAWSGGETQYF.

The rearrangement links TRBV6-5 to TRBJ1-6, with D perhaps TRBD1 (6 bases). Germline V gene sequence: CDR1 MNHEY, CDR2 SVGAGI. Trimming shortened V by 4 bases and J by 6 bases, and 13 bases separated the two germline ends. The CDR3 covers 15 residues. CDR3 sequence reads: CASSLPGQSNSPLHF. The CDR3 coding sequence is TGTGCCAGCAGTTTGCCTGGACAGTCTAATTCACCCCTCCACTTT.

The rearrangement links TRBV18 to TRBJ2-7; 7 bases agree with TRBD2. CDR3 length equals 14 residues. V lost 0 bases to trimming and J lost 3 bases; unmatched junction nucleotides: 2. CDR1 is KGHSH and CDR2 is LQKENI in the germline V gene. The DNA of the CDR3 is TGTGCCAGCTCACCACCTGCGGGGGACTACGAGCAGTACTTC. Protein sequence: CASSPPAGDYEQYF.

V usage is TRBV7-9 and J usage is TRBJ2-1, with D maybe TRBD1 (6 bases). Germline assignment: CDR1 SEHNR and CDR2 FQNEAQ (reference sequence). This CDR3 region has 14 residues. Trimming removed 5 bases from V and 4 bases from J, with 12 bases in between. CDR3 in DNA: TGTGCCAGCAGCCACAGGGACCAATACAATGAGCAGTTCTTC. Residues: CASSHRDQYNEQFF.

CDR3 loop: CASSNRGPYGYTF. CDR3 bases: TGTGCCAGCAGTAACAGGGGCCCCTATGGCTACACCTTC. This rearrangement joins TRBV28 to TRBJ1-2; TRBD1 agrees at 7 bases. Per germline, CDR1 MDHEN and CDR2 SYDVKM. The length of the CDR3 is 13 residues. V was pared by 5 bases and J by 4 bases, with 4 bases of the junction left unmatched.

This chain links TRBV6-5 with TRBJ2-5; 10 nucleotides agree with TRBD2. Germline V gene data show CDR1 as MNHEY and CDR2 as SVGAGI. CDR3 length: 14 residues. V shed 6 bases and J 5 bases; nucleotides not matched to a gene: 6. The CDR3 sequence: CASSRLTSGETQYF. DNA of the CDR3: TGTGCCAGCAGCCGGTTGACTAGCGGGGAGACCCAGTACTTC.

V gene TRBV11-2 combines with J gene TRBJ2-3; D is unclear. Deletions cut 5 bases from V and 1 base from J, with 13 bases between. Germline values: CDR1 SGHAT, CDR2 FQNNGV. The CDR3 is made up of 15 amino acids. The CDR3 here is CASSPSPWGTDTQYF. The DNA of the CDR3 is TGTGCCAGCAGCCCTAGTCCCTGGGGCACAGATACGCAGTATTTT.

This chain links TRBV5-1 with TRBJ2-5; tentative D call: TRBD1 (6 bases). V shed 4 bases and J shed 5 bases, with 15 bases lying between them. The CDR3 sequence is 14 residues long. Germline loops: CDR1 SGHRS, CDR2 YFSETQ. CDR3 in DNA: TGCGCCAGCAGCACGGATGGGGGCTGGGAGACCCAGTACTTC. Its protein product is CASSTDGGWETQYF.

The chain links TRBV5-1 to TRBJ2-5, with TRBD2 matching 12 bases. CDR3 size: 17 residues. With 4 bases clipped from V and 5 bases from J, the junction kept 12 bases outside the gene matches. The germline V gene encodes CDR1 SGHRS and CDR2 YFSETQ. CDR3 DNA: TGCGCCAGCAGCGCAGAGAGGACTAGCGGGGTTGGGGAGACCCAGTACTTC. Its protein product is CASSAERTSGVGETQYF.

The chain links TRBV18 to TRBJ2-5, with a tentative D call TRBD1 (5 bases). Trimming took 4 bases from V and 4 from J, leaving 13 bases between them. There are 14 residues in the CDR3. Germline loops: CDR1 KGHSH, CDR2 LQKENI. The CDR3 coding sequence is TGTGCCAGCTCACTAAGCAGGGTTGGAGAGACCCAGTACTTC. Translating it yields CASSLSRVGETQYF.

This chain joins TRBV4-1 and TRBJ1-5; D unresolved. V gave up 2 bases and J gave up 3 bases, with 11 bases separating them. Germline CDR1 is MGHRA and CDR2 is YSYEKL. This CDR3 is built from 15 residues. The CDR3 DNA reads TGCGCCAGCAGCCAATTTCTAGGAGTCAATCAGCCCCAGCATTTT. It encodes CASSQFLGVNQPQHF.

The J gene is TRBJ2-1, the V gene TRBV5-1, with TRBD2 matching over 7 bases. V dropped 0 bases and J dropped 2; count of bases not matched to a gene: 5. This CDR3 has 16 amino acids. In germline, CDR1 is SGHRS, CDR2 YFSETQ. The CDR3: CASSLGSGGTYNEQFF. Written as DNA, the CDR3 is TGCGCCAGCAGCTTGGGTTCGGGGGGAACCTACAATGAGCAGTTCTTC.